The rows below give T cell receptor beta chains drawn from one sample of a study. From the RT-PCR reads, TCRdb called clonotypes with MiXCR, one entry per CDR3 protein. Of around 700,000 distinct CDR3 sequences in the sample, 13% to 15% were seen once. The sample was memory CD4+ T cells from blood. The receptor source for this set is a female donor in good health, serving as a healthy control. CDR3s include the opening cysteine and the closing phenylalanine or tryptophan. The D gene is left open where the match is weak. Size is omitted from some rows. Given values are once, few, many or a class for expanded clones.

cdr3_nt cdr3_aa clone_size d_call j_call v_call
TGTGCCAGCAGTTACACGAAGTTACTTAACAATGAGCAGTTCTTC CASSYTKLLNNEQFF - - TRBJ2-1 TRBV6-5
TGTGCCAGCAGTTCCCGGACAGGACCTAACACTGAAGCTTTCTTT CASSSRTGPNTEAFF - TRBD1 TRBJ1-1 TRBV6-6
TGTGCCACCAGACAGCAGAGCTCTCGTCGCGAAGCTTTCTTT CATRQQSSRREAFF many - TRBJ1-1 TRBV15
TGTGCCAGCAGCTTGTTGCAGGGGGGAAAACTGTTTTTT CASSLLQGGKLFF - TRBD1 TRBJ1-4 TRBV27
TGTGCCAGCAGCTTGGGAGGTAGCGGGATCATCGGGGAGCTGTTTTTT CASSLGGSGIIGELFF many TRBD2 TRBJ2-2 TRBV5-5
TGTGCCAGCAGCCGACAGGGTACGGACACTGAAGCTTTCTTT CASSRQGTDTEAFF - TRBD1 TRBJ1-1 TRBV6-1
TGCGCCAGCAGCTTGGTTCTTGATGGAGAGACCCAGTACTTC CASSLVLDGETQYF few - TRBJ2-5 TRBV5-1
TGTGCCAGCAGACAGGACCCTAGTAGGGATACGCAGTATTTT CASRQDPSRDTQYF - - TRBJ2-3 TRBV6-2/TRBV6-3
TGTGCCAGCTTAGCCCCCGTGGGGGAAAACTATGGCTACACCTTC CASLAPVGENYGYTF many - TRBJ1-2 TRBV6-6
TGCAGTGCTAGTTCGATCGGAGGTTTCACTGAAGCTTTCTTT CSASSIGGFTEAFF - - TRBJ1-1 TRBV20-1
TGTGCCAGCAGTTTGGATGCAACCTATGAGCAGTTCTTC CASSLDATYEQFF many - TRBJ2-1 TRBV6-5
TGTGCCAGCAGCTTAGCGCTTGCGCGGACACGCACAGATACGCAGTATTTT CASSLALARTRTDTQYF many - TRBJ2-3 TRBV7-9
TGTGCCAGCAGTGTAAACAGGGGGCAAGGAAACACCATATATTTT CASSVNRGQGNTIYF few TRBD1 TRBJ1-3 TRBV27
TGTGCCACCAGTGAAGATACGAGTCACTATGGCTACACCTTC CATSEDTSHYGYTF many - TRBJ1-2 TRBV24-1
TGTGCCAGCAGCTTAGCCCTTAGAGGCTGGGAGCAGTTCTTC CASSLALRGWEQFF - - TRBJ2-1 TRBV7-8
TGTGCCAGCGGCCTTAGCGCGCTCGGCTCGGCTGAGCAGTTCTTC CASGLSALGSAEQFF - - TRBJ2-1 TRBV6-2/TRBV6-3
TGCAGTGCTGGGGCACCCGAGCAGTACTTC CSAGAPEQYF - - TRBJ2-7 TRBV20-1
TGCGCCAGCAGATCCGGGAGGGCCGAAGAGACCCAGTACTTC CASRSGRAEETQYF - TRBD2 TRBJ2-5 TRBV5-1
TGCAGTGAGGTTAGCGGAATCACAGATACGCAGTATTTT CSEVSGITDTQYF few - TRBJ2-3 TRBV20-1
TGTGCCAGCAGCCAACAGGGTCGAAGCTATGGCTACACCTTC CASSQQGRSYGYTF - - TRBJ1-2 TRBV25-1
TGCAGTGCTAGAGAAGTTACTAGCGGGACCTACGAGCAGTACTTC CSAREVTSGTYEQYF many TRBD2 TRBJ2-7 TRBV20-1
TGCGCCAGCAGCCCCCCCATAGCGGGGAAAAGGAAGCCCTACGAGCAGTACTTC CASSPPIAGKRKPYEQYF - TRBD2 TRBJ2-7 TRBV5-1
TGCGCCAGCAGCTTGATTTCCGGGGAGACCCAGTACTTC CASSLISGETQYF few - TRBJ2-5 TRBV5-1
TGTGCCAGCAGTTTCCCGGACAGGGAACTATCCTACAATGAGCAGTTCTTC CASSFPDRELSYNEQFF few TRBD1 TRBJ2-1 TRBV28
TGTGCCGCGAGCCTAGCGGGGGGCAATGAGCAGTTCTTC CAASLAGGNEQFF many TRBD2 TRBJ2-1 TRBV7-9